This paragraph covers one T cell receptor beta chain sequence. Its antigen remains undetermined. Qualities for individual bases were not recorded, and no much larger clone is one base off. Library method: 5' RACE. A second roughly 7 to 11 cycle PCR used a sample-barcoded 5' primer and a J-beta primer mix. A template-switch 5' adaptor carrying 12 random nucleotides introduced a unique molecular identifier onto each TCR beta cDNA molecule. Each sample yielded at least 3 million CDR3-containing paired-end reads. All of the RNA was converted into first-strand cDNA using the Mint cDNA synthesis kit, with a TRBC-specific oligonucleotide serving as the primer. All cDNA was treated with uracil-DNA glycosylase and then went through a first 18-cycle PCR with the universal primers M1SS and BC2_uni_R. As for how the authors treated the data: For normalization, 1 million high-quality reads, each with a distinct molecular identifier, were randomly selected from each sample. Reads with shared molecular identifiers were discarded instead of being binned into consensus sequences. MiTCR, with a Q25 quality threshold and the strictest error-elimination algorithm, was used for CDR3 identification, clonotype clustering and error correction. A nonparametric unseen species model using Euler transformation provided a lower-bound estimate of total TCR beta diversity. TCRdb reprocessed the public reads (quality trimming at Q25 with fastp, clone calling with MiXCR) and kept in-frame beta chains. CDR3 protein duplicates are merged, each entry listing the most common genes and DNA. TCRdb's processing, not the authors' own work, is the source of the V and J calls. The table for this sample lists around 1,800,000 distinct CDR3 sequences; about 39% of them were counted only once. The ten largest clones capture 23% of the sample.

Donors were 35 to 40 systemically healthy Caucasian individuals from Russia aged 6 to 90 years. Roughly 9 milliliters of peripheral blood were drawn from each donor into EDTA-treated Vacutainer tubes. Ficoll-Paque density-gradient centrifugation was used to isolate PBMCs, with at least 6 million per sample. Total RNA was extracted from PBMCs with Trizol reagent, with at least 6 micrograms obtained per sample. The percentages of naive CD45RAhigh/CD27high T cells were determined by flow cytometry on a PBMC aliquot from every donor. This sample is drawn from a study of blood T cells in healthy people across ages (dated by TCRdb to 2014 to 2015). With respect to the entire study: In model experiments, template switching captured roughly one uniquely barcoded TCR beta cDNA molecule for every two T cells. To avoid experimental bias, donors of different ages were distributed randomly across sequencing lanes. Two additional independent replicas of 1 million unique cDNA reads from the same blood draw were analyzed for two donors (one aged 18 to 30 and one aged 80 or older). To track age-related changes in TCR beta repertoire diversity, the study relied on deep sequencing normalized with unique cDNA molecular identifiers. The donors were divided into four age groups: young (average roughly 17 years), middle-aged (almost 40), aged (approximately 62) and long-lived (about 84). The paper as a whole reports these results and caveats: The CMV infection status of donors was not known, potentially confounding age-related changes in expanded clonotypes. Estimates of total diversity based on one million sequenced T cells were considered lower bounds and underestimates. Observed TCR beta diversity correlated strongly with the percentage of naive T cells measured by flow cytometry. Conclusive comparison of naive and antigen-experienced compartments was prevented by the profiling of bulk unsorted PBMCs. Observed TCR beta diversity per million T cells fell roughly linearly with age, and a significant reduction was already apparent by age around 40. Compared with the aged group, the long-lived group had more naive CD4+ T cells, fewer expanded clones and increased TCR diversity, a pattern suggesting age selection.

The CDR1 and CDR2 encoded by the germline V gene are SGHRS and YFSETQ. The CDR3, cysteine through phenylalanine, is 14 amino acids long. Only the CDR3 DNA stays, 42 bases, in frame from base 1. Germline trimming amounts to 4 bases on V and 6 bases on J, with 4 as the count of junction bases outside the gene matches. The sequence derives from a human donor in good health. The sample was blood. The chain joins TRBV5-1 to TRBJ2-1; TRBD1 lines up with 10 middle nucleotides. The nucleotide sequence reads TGCGCCAGCAGCACGGGACAGGGGTTCAATGAGCAGTTCTTC. Translated, this gives CASSTGQGFNEQFF.